This T cell receptor (beta chain) was recorded in a study of beta chain features in type 1 diabetes. This clone occurred a few times. Expressed TCRB transcripts were sequenced, since all the RNA that had been isolated was reverse transcribed. Data came from immunoSEQ multiplex PCR; TCRdb stores just in-frame clones and leaves some out. Of 450,000 or so clones in the sample, about an eighth were seen once. Germline V gives CDR1 SGHAT, CDR2 FQNNGV. The CDR3 runs to 14 residues. V was clipped by 5 bases and J by 1 base, with 11 bases between them. The sample taken for sequencing was naive CD4+ T cells from blood. The J gene is TRBJ1-1, the V gene TRBV11-2; D not resolved. The TCR comes from a woman aged 18-35 years in good health. The CDR3 sequence is CASSPRPRNTEAFF. CDR3 nucleotides: TGTGCCAGCAGCCCTAGACCGAGGAACACTGAAGCTTTCTTT.